These 28 T cell receptor beta chains were sequenced from one sample in a study of T cell repertoires in cytomegalovirus infection. What these receptors recognize is not known. TCRdb reprocessed the reads via MiXCR and lists one record per CDR3 protein. In the table there are fewer than 950,000 distinct CDR3 sequences, about 31% of which are singletons. The sample here was cultured CD8+ T cells from PBMCs, taken from culture after CMV antigen stimulation. The receptors were sampled from a human donor in good health (CMV status not recorded). Some clones in this sample may be carry-over from other donors' samples.

This clonotype was seen a handful of times. The V call is TRBV7-3, the J call TRBJ2-1; D is unresolved. Germline V gene lookup returns CDR1 SGHTA and CDR2 FQGTGA. The CDR3 sequence is 12 residues long. The V gene lost 1 base and the J gene lost 6 bases, with 4 bases spanning the gap. CDR3 bases: TGTGCCAGCAGCTTAATGTCCAATGAGCAGTTCTTC. This encodes CASSLMSNEQFF.

The table lists this clonotype with a few counts. The chain couples TRBV4-1 to TRBJ1-2; D perhaps matches TRBD1 (5 bases). The CDR3 spans 13 residues. Germline values: CDR1 MGHRA, CDR2 YSYEKL. Trimming removed 5 bases from V and 8 bases from J, with 15 bases in between. This CDR3 reads CASSSGTTSGYTF. The CDR3, as DNA: TGCGCCAGCAGCTCGGGGACTACGAGCGGCTACACCTTC.

V usage is TRBV6-5 and J usage is TRBJ2-5, with TRBD2 matching 7 bases. CDR1 is MNHEY and CDR2 is SVGAGI in the germline V gene. The CDR3 runs to 14 residues. V shed 3 bases and J 5 bases; nucleotides not matched to a gene: 6. The CDR3 is CASSYGLSGETQYF. For the CDR3, the DNA is TGTGCCAGCAGTTATGGTCTTAGCGGGGAGACCCAGTACTTC.

The J gene is TRBJ1-5, the V gene TRBV7-9; possible D gene TRBD1, 5 bases. This CDR3 contains 15 residues. Between the trimmed V and J ends, which lost 1 base and 6 bases, there was a span of 13 bases. Germline CDR1 and CDR2: SEHNR and FQNEAQ (reference sequence). CDR3 coding DNA: TGTGCCAGCAGCTTAGGGAGAACAGGAGGTCAGCCCCAGCATTTT. Encoded protein: CASSLGRTGGQPQHF. Looking up the rest from reference TRBV7-9 and TRBJ1-5 gives the full variable domain: DTGVSQNPRHKITKRGQNVTFRCDPISEHNRLYWYRQTLGQGPEFLTYFQNEAQLEKSRLLSDRFSAERPKGSFSTLEIQRTEQGDSAMYLCASSLGRTGGQPQHFGDGTRLSIL.

The chain uses TRBV12-3 or TRBV12-4 and TRBJ1-5; TRBD1 is a possible D gene (6 bases). Deletions cut 6 bases from V and 7 bases from J, with 19 bases between. This CDR3 has 15 residues. CDR3 sequence (DNA): TGTGCCAGCAGGCGGGACAAACTCCCGGGGCAGCCCCAGCATTTT. Amino acids: CASRRDKLPGQPQHF.

This clonotype was seen at least ten times. V and J are TRBV7-2 and TRBJ2-3; D may be TRBD1 (6 bases). CDR1 SGHTA and CDR2 FQGNSA come from the germline V gene. V was clipped by 3 bases and J by 3 bases, with 10 bases between them. This CDR3 spans 14 amino acids. The CDR3 is CASSFLGQTDTQYF. The DNA of the CDR3 is TGTGCCAGCAGCTTCCTAGGACAGACAGATACGCAGTATTTT. The full variable domain, in which reference TRBV7-2 and TRBJ2-3 provide the parts outside the CDR3, is GAGVSQSPSNKVTEKGKDVELRCDPISGHTALYWYRQSLGQGLEFLIYFQGNSAPDKSGLPSDRFSAERTGGSVSTLTIQRTQQEDSAVYLCASSFLGQTDTQYFGPGTRLTVL.

V gene TRBV12-3 or TRBV12-4 combines with J gene TRBJ1-3; D possibly corresponds to TRBD1 (6 bases). V lost 6 bases to trimming and J lost 0 bases, with 18 bases between them. This CDR3 region has 17 residues. The CDR3 bases are TGTGCCAGCAGAGGGGGGAGGGAGACGAGCTCTGGAAACACCATATATTTT. It translates to CASRGGRETSSGNTIYF.

This clonotype appeared a few times. V usage is TRBV7-6 and J usage is TRBJ2-7, with TRBD2 identical over 9 bases. Germline V CDR1 and CDR2: SGHVS, FNYEAQ. The CDR3 has 20 amino acids. Trimming removed 5 bases from V and 0 bases from J; junction bases left unmatched: 20. Here the CDR3 reads CASSPEVLGSGGSHSYEQYV. The CDR3 DNA reads TGTGCCAGCAGCCCCGAAGTCTTGGGTAGCGGGGGATCACACTCCTACGAGCAGTACGTC.

This clonotype was recorded at least ten times. The chain carries TRBV7-6 and TRBJ1-5; no firm D call. The CDR3 consists of 13 residues. The V gene lost 1 base and the J gene lost 4 bases, with 5 bases spanning the gap. From germline, CDR1 is SGHVS and CDR2 FNYEAQ. The CDR3 here is CASSLEINQPQHF. In DNA, the CDR3 is TGTGCCAGCAGCTTAGAGATAAATCAGCCCCAGCATTTT.

This clonotype was counted only a few times. CDR3 DNA sequence: TGTGCCAGCATTCCCGGGACAAACCTATACAATGAGCAGTTCTTC. Translating gives CASIPGTNLYNEQFF. This chain links TRBV12-3 or TRBV12-4 with TRBJ2-1, with a tentative D call TRBD1 (6 bases). The CDR3 covers 15 residues. The germline V and J ends were trimmed by 7 bases and 4 bases, with 17 bases remaining between them.

V gene TRBV4-1 combines with J gene TRBJ2-5, with D hard to call. Deletions cut 0 bases from V and 4 bases from J, with 9 bases between. The CDR3 contains 14 residues. In germline, CDR1 is MGHRA, CDR2 YSYEKL. CDR3 loop: CASSQEGNGETQYF. Here the CDR3 DNA reads TGCGCCAGCAGCCAAGAGGGGAATGGAGAGACCCAGTACTTC.

The table lists this clonotype with a few counts. The chain employs TRBV7-6 and TRBJ1-5; D is perhaps TRBD1 (5 bases). The CDR3 contains 13 residues. Trimming cost V 5 bases and J 7 bases, with 12 bases left between them. CDR1 and CDR2 (germline): SGHVS, FNYEAQ. CDR3 in DNA: TGTGCCAGCAGCCTGGGGGAGGTCCAGCCCCAGCATTTT. Translated: CASSLGEVQPQHF.

This clonotype was observed at least ten times. V is TRBV7-2 and J is TRBJ2-7, with D possibly matching TRBD1 (5 bases). Germline CDR1 is SGHTA and CDR2 is FQGNSA. Trimming left V 5 bases short and J 2 bases short, with 10 bases between. CDR3 length: 13 amino acids. The DNA for the CDR3 is TGTGCCAGCAGCCCGGACATCCCCTACGAGCAGTACTTC. Translated: CASSPDIPYEQYF.

The gene calls are TRBV5-5 and TRBJ2-3, with unresolved D. CDR3 length: 14 amino acids. Germline V gene data show CDR1 as SGHKS and CDR2 as YYEKEE (reference sequence). The V end lost 3 bases, the J end lost 5 bases, and 13 bases lay between the germline ends. The chain's CDR3 is CASSSFLSLDTQYF. CDR3 DNA sequence: TGTGCCAGCAGCTCATTCCTTTCCCTAGATACGCAGTATTTT.

This clonotype appeared a few times. The chain couples TRBV19 to TRBJ2-1, with D tentatively TRBD1 or TRBD2 (7 bases each). V was pared by 3 bases and J by 4 bases, with 16 bases between. This CDR3 spans 16 amino acids. Germline V gene data show CDR1 as LNHDA and CDR2 as SQIVND (reference sequence). CDR3 region: CASSIFPRGGYNEQFF. Here the CDR3 DNA reads TGTGCCAGTAGTATCTTTCCCAGGGGGGGATACAATGAGCAGTTCTTC.

The chain is built from TRBV12-5 and TRBJ1-6, with 7 bases that match TRBD1. The J segment lost 0 bases and the V segment lost 3 bases, leaving 8 bases of the junction unmatched. The CDR3 length is 18 residues. Germline V gene lookup returns CDR1 LGHNT and CDR2 FRNRAP. The CDR3 DNA follows: TGTGCTAGTGGTTTTAACCGGGACAGTTCCTCCTATAATTCACCCCTCCACTTT. Its translation is CASGFNRDSSSYNSPLHF.

V gene TRBV7-9 combines with J gene TRBJ2-2; no firm D call. Germline CDR1 and CDR2: SEHNR and FQNEAQ (reference sequence). This CDR3 comprises 12 residues. With 5 bases removed from V and 8 bases from J, the gap between germline ends came to 9 bases. CDR3 in DNA: TGTGCCAGCAGCGCCGTACAGGGGGAGCTGTTTTTT. Encoded protein: CASSAVQGELFF.

This clonotype has ten or more counts. The CDR3 DNA reads TGTGCCAGCGGGTGGATGAACACTGAAGCTTTCTTT. It specifies CASGWMNTEAFF. The chain couples TRBV6-2 or TRBV6-3 to TRBJ1-1; D gene uncertain. Germline CDR1 reads MNHEY; CDR2 reads SVGEGT. There are 12 residues in the CDR3. V dropped 8 bases and J dropped 0 bases, with 7 bases sitting between them.

This chain uses TRBV7-9 with TRBJ2-3; a weak D match, TRBD2 (7 bases). This CDR3 has 16 residues. Germline lookup yields CDR1 SEHNR and CDR2 FQNEAQ (reference sequence). V was pared by 4 bases and J by 2 bases, with 16 bases between. In DNA form, the CDR3 reads TGTGCCAGCAGCTCGGTGGGGGGGGCCGCCACAGATACGCAGTATTTT. It is translated as CASSSVGGAATDTQYF.

This clonotype was detected only a few times. V usage is TRBV7-8 and J usage is TRBJ1-5, with a possible D match to TRBD1 (5 bases). The CDR3 consists of 16 residues. V was trimmed by 5 bases and J by 1 base, leaving 15 bases between them. The germline CDR1 and CDR2 sequences are SGHVS and FQNEAQ. CDR3 nucleotide sequence: TGTGCCAGCAGCGTACAGGCATTGGGGAGCAATCAGCCCCAGCATTTT. As protein: CASSVQALGSNQPQHF.

The table lists this clonotype with a few counts. The chain is built from TRBV7-9 and TRBJ1-4, with unresolved D. The germline CDR1 and CDR2 sequences are SEHNR and FQNEAQ (reference sequence). This CDR3 region has 15 residues. V was shortened by 2 bases and J by 8 bases, with 15 bases between the two germline ends. Here the CDR3 DNA reads TGTGCCAGCAGCTTACAATTGGCAGCCCAAGAAAAACTGTTTTTT. Protein sequence: CASSLQLAAQEKLFF.

CDR3 sequence reads: CASTSNWGVQETQYF. The CDR3 DNA reads as TGTGCCAGCACCTCCAACTGGGGGGTTCAAGAGACCCAGTACTTC. This chain connects TRBV7-8 to TRBJ2-5; a weak D match, TRBD2 (6 bases). Looked up from germline, CDR1 is SGHVS and CDR2 is FQNEAQ. The CDR3 length is 15 residues. The V and J ends lost 7 bases and 2 bases respectively, with 17 bases between them.

The chain joins TRBV4-1 to TRBJ1-1; 9 bases fit TRBD1. Losses at the gene ends were 2 bases for V and 6 bases for J; bases not matched to a gene: 1. Germline-derived CDR1 and CDR2 are MGHRA and YSYEKL. This CDR3 has 13 residues. The CDR3 is CASSQHRGPEAFF. In DNA, the CDR3 is TGCGCCAGCAGCCAACACAGGGGGCCTGAAGCTTTCTTT.

The chain joins TRBV2 to TRBJ2-5, with D possibly TRBD1 on 6 matching bases. V lost 5 bases, J lost 5 bases, and 15 bases lay in between. This CDR3 has 14 residues. CDR1 is SNHLY, CDR2 FYNNEI, per germline. CDR3 sequence reads: CASSNPGDRETQYF. The CDR3 DNA is TGTGCCAGCAGTAATCCAGGGGATCGGGAGACCCAGTACTTC.

This chain uses TRBV20-1 with TRBJ2-3; D is perhaps TRBD2 (6 bases). The CDR3 is made up of 13 amino acids. Germline-derived CDR1 and CDR2 are DFQATT and SNEGSKA (reference sequence). CDR3 nucleotide sequence: TGCAGCTTCTATTCGGGGGGCACAGATACGCAGTATTTT. Translation: CSFYSGGTDTQYF.

J is TRBJ2-6 and V is TRBV2; 7 positions match TRBD1. Germline loops: CDR1 SNHLY, CDR2 FYNNEI. V shed 8 bases, J shed 1 base, and the junction held 11 bases outside the gene matches. CDR3 length: 17 residues. CDR3 in DNA: TGTGCCAGCTCCTTGCGAGGGGGCAGATCTGGGGCCAACGTCCTGACTTTC. It encodes CASSLRGGRSGANVLTF.

V gene TRBV5-5 combines with J gene TRBJ1-1; perhaps TRBD1 as D (5 bases). Deletions cut 4 bases from V and 1 base from J, with 11 bases between. Germline CDR1 reads SGHKS; CDR2 reads YYEKEE (reference sequence). The CDR3 has 14 amino acids. CDR3 amino acids: CASSAPGGNTEAFF. The CDR3 nucleotides are TGTGCCAGCAGCGCTCCGGGGGGGAACACTGAAGCTTTCTTT.

This clonotype was seen a handful of times. This chain connects TRBV7-2 to TRBJ2-3; no firm D call. Germline CDR1 reads SGHTA; CDR2 reads FQGNSA. CDR3 length equals 15 residues. Deletions cut 5 bases from V and 3 bases from J, with 15 bases between. This CDR3 reads CASSLRPLGTDTQYF. CDR3 sequence (DNA): TGTGCCAGCAGCCTAAGACCCCTAGGGACAGATACGCAGTATTTT.